The T cell receptor (beta chain) described here comes from a study of cytomegalovirus exposure and HLA in healthy donors (dated by TCRdb to between 2016 and 2019). For the wider study: In an earlier analysis of roughly 500 of the donors, 276 Gb of sequence data and 117 million unique TCR beta sequences from 150 million to 200 million T cells were reported. Approximately 310 gigabases of sequencing data and roughly 90 million unique TCR sequences were included in an early release covering about 600 HLA-typed donors. The genetic ancestry cluster associated with self-reported Caucasian donors included 70% to 85% of the roughly 380 genotyped donors. The study aimed to test whether signatures of past pathogen exposure could be identified by cataloging public T cell receptors. The study profiled the T cell repertoires of 500 to 800 subjects by immunosequencing and related them to cytomegalovirus serostatus. A separate validation cohort of approximately 130 different subjects was used in addition to the roughly 670-subject first cohort. To predict cytomegalovirus infection status, the study combined high-throughput TCR immunosequencing, statistical association of individual TCRs with disease status, and machine learning. To study patterns of TCR occurrence, a later analysis re-analyzed previously published TCR beta repertoires from around 660 donors and added high-resolution HLA genotyping. The later analysis used no new phenotypic data to find candidate immune exposures, relying instead on TCR beta sequences and their occurrence across donors. An earlier analysis of a few hundred of the donors applied high-throughput TCR beta sequencing to assess whether each TCR beta V gene segment acted as functional or pseudogenic. Donor age, sex, ethnicity and CMV serostatus were collected together with the repertoire data. Genome-wide SNP genotypes for about three fifths of the roughly 670 donors were used in a later genetic analysis, which treated that subset as a discovery cohort. Every repertoire in the discovery cohort had been generated on one and the same sequencing platform. Both class I and class II loci were covered by HLA typing, at four-digit resolution. The number of typed donors differed by locus: 629-630 for A, B, C, DRB1 and DQB1; 500 to 550 for DQA1; 606 for DPA1; and roughly 490 for DPB1. Because of strong linkage in the cohort, five DR-DQ haplotypes were treated as single units for association and clustering. Among about 400 genotyped donors of the cohort, an average of approximately 220,000 unique TCR beta nucleotide sequences was sequenced per donor, of which about 19% were non-productive. The research as a whole found: It was suggested by the authors that the approach could potentially be generalized to other disease states and immunological phenotypes. In a later analysis, TCR association rates were found to vary across HLA loci, with the most associated TCRs seen for DRB1 alleles and the fewest for HLA-C alleles. A further reported finding was that TCR beta sequences accurately predicted the HLA-A and HLA-B alleles for most subjects in the first cohort. At a false discovery rate of 0.05, a later analysis linked about 16,000 TCR beta sequences to specific HLA alleles. The study listed 150 to 200 TCR beta chains as associated with cytomegalovirus. For the cohort, immune exposure information was limited to CMV serostatus. The classifier was reported to diagnose cytomegalovirus status with high specificity and sensitivity in both the original and validation cohorts. The earlier analysis of 587 of the donors excluded 15 to 20 rarely observed V segments, including chromosome 9 orphons, because counts were too low. Presence/absence analyses assumed roughly uniform sequencing depth across donors, an assumption that may not hold. Because HLA typing was missing for some donors at each locus, association tests included only the typed subset. The 87-base-pair reads could not distinguish some IMGT-functional V segments, including TRBV6-2 and TRBV6-3, so those segments were excluded. Assigning TCR associations to individual alleles was difficult when HLA alleles, especially DR and DQ, strongly co-occurred. Only TCR beta chains were sequenced in this cohort, and the absence of alpha or paired-chain data limited detectable features. According to a later genetic analysis, donors in an Asian-associated ancestry cluster had fewer N-insertions in productive TCRs than the approximately 630-donor mean. A later analysis reported that several top co-occurrence clusters appeared linked to parvovirus B19, influenza, CMV and Epstein-Barr virus. Most TCR sequences were observed very rarely across donors, whereas some public TCRs were present in many individuals. According to a later analysis, most CMV-associated TCR beta chains appeared to be HLA-restricted, and the HLA associations seemed to be driven largely by CMV exposure. The sequencing pipeline was judged likely to have produced a cluster of highly shared sequence variants as a technical artifact. Correlated functional status among segregating V segments might be attributable to linkage disequilibrium, but an unknown experimental factor could not be ruled out. V-gene and J-gene trimming of TCR beta chains was associated with a missense DCLRE1C variant in a later genetic analysis, and the association was replicated in an independent cohort. In an earlier analysis of approximately 590 of the donors, most TCR beta V segments appeared in productive rearrangements about 87% or about 30% of the time, broadly matching IMGT annotations. In a later analysis, HLA-associated TCR beta chains were found to be more clonally expanded and to have lower generation probabilities than equally common non-associated chains. In vitro tests confirmed that a few of the cytomegalovirus-associated TCR beta chains recognize cytomegalovirus antigens.

The library was built by means of the immunoSEQ multiplex PCR assay. A mixture of 60 forward primers for TCR Vbeta segments and 13 reverse primers for TCR Jbeta segments was used in the multiplex PCR. A multiplex PCR assay on genomic DNA amplified the CDR3 region of rearranged TCR beta genes. The Illumina HiSeq System was used to sequence the amplified TCR beta libraries as 87-base-pair reads. On the study's bioinformatics: Across the 670 or so repertoires, a later analysis counted roughly 77 million unique TCR beta chains, around 10 million of which were shared by at least two donors. Raw reads were error-corrected and collapsed into unique sequences with a nearest-neighbor algorithm that merged closely related sequences to remove PCR and sequencing errors. Alignment of CDR3 sequences to IMGT reference sequences was used to assign V, D and J gene segments. For a sequence to be retained, at least a six-nucleotide match to both a V gene segment and a J gene segment was required. A rearrangement counted as productive if the CDR3 had no stop codons and remained in frame with V and J, and every other rearrangement counted as non-productive. Following IMGT convention, CDR3 was defined as the stretch from the second conserved V-encoded cysteine up to the conserved J-encoded phenylalanine. In an earlier analysis of around 570 of the donors, sequences lacking an unambiguous match to a single V gene segment were excluded. In an earlier analysis of a few hundred of the donors, V segments were called functional above 56.7% productive rearrangements and were called segregating when the between-donor standard deviation exceeded 5%. A statistical classification framework was developed to diagnose cytomegalovirus status using the catalog of TCR beta chain sequences. V and J gene assignment, in a later analysis, came from comparing TCR nucleotide sequences with IMGT/GENE-DB human TR gene sequences. Using the TCRdist pipeline, a later analysis assigned CDR3 sequences along with most-parsimonious VDJ recombination scenarios. A later analysis defined each TCR beta chain by its CDR3 amino acid sequence plus V-gene family, and excluded reads lacking a unique V-gene family. In a later analysis, 450 to 600 highly shared, low-generation-probability nucleotide sequences were removed to address suspected cross-contamination and a sequencing artifact. For each public chain, a later analysis derived a clonal expansion index from normalized ranks of inferred template counts within each repertoire. In a later analysis, generation probabilities were computed with a VDJ recombination model fitted to out-of-frame rearrangements, and the resulting probabilities were checked against IGoR. In a later analysis, hypergeometric tests were used to score TCR-TCR, TCR-HLA and TCR-CMV co-occurrence, with a repertoire-size bias correction applied to TCR pairs. False discovery rates were estimated in a later analysis by permuting HLA or CMV assignments 20 times. In a later analysis, co-occurring TCRs were grouped using DBSCAN, with TCRdist sequence similarity added in when clustering inside HLA-allele-positive subsets. Repertoires with fewer than 30,000 or more than 120,000 public chains, plus five repertoires with anomalous nucleotide sharing, were excluded from co-occurrence clustering. TCRdb took over this immuneACCESS table, retaining in-frame rearrangements with V and J assigned. Such tables are incomplete; in checked studies, under half of the missing clones stem from an unresolved V gene, and the remainder is unexplained. That table supplies the V and J calls and clone size; D and trimming were determined from the DNA. This sample comprises 130,000 or so clones, about 70% of them detected only once. The top ten clones comprise 2.1% of the sample.

The cohort consisted of approximately 690 healthy bone marrow donors. Cohort members were all nominally healthy when sampled, although unrecorded immune exposures were likely present. The donor was CMV seropositive and was included in the group of approximately 300 seropositive cohort members. A peripheral blood sample was provided by each donor, and peripheral blood mononuclear cells were used for TCR beta sequencing. The Qiagen DNeasy Blood Extraction Kit was used to extract genomic DNA from the blood cell samples. Worth noting for this clone: It has no known antigen specificity. Base qualities are not at hand, and no much larger clone is one base apart.

Trimming leaves V shorter by 2 bases and J shorter by 4 bases, with the junction holding 4 bases beyond the gene matches. According to the germline V gene, CDR1 reads SGHTA and CDR2 reads FQGTGA. Including the terminal cysteine and phenylalanine, the CDR3 comprises 16 residues. Only CDR3 DNA is held: 48 bases, read in frame from base 1. The receptor chain draws on TRBV7-3 and TRBJ2-6, with 8 bases in between that match TRBD1. Sequenced: PBMCs. The clonotype comes from a woman aged 40 to 49 in good health and CMV-seropositive. The sequence in DNA is TGTGCCAGCAGCTTACAGGGGGCGGGAGGGGCCAACGTCCTGACTTTC. The resulting protein is CASSLQGAGGANVLTF.